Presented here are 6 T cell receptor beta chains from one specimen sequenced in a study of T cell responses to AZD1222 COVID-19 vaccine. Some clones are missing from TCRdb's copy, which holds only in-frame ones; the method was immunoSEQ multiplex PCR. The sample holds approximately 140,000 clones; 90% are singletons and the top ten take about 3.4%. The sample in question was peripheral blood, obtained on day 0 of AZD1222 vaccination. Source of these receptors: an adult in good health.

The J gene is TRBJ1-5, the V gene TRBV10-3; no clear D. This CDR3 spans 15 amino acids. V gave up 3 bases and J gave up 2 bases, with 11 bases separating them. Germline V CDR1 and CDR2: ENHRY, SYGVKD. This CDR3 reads CAISDFRPGNQPQHF. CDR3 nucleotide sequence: TGTGCCATCAGTGATTTCCGCCCTGGCAATCAGCCCCAGCATTTT.

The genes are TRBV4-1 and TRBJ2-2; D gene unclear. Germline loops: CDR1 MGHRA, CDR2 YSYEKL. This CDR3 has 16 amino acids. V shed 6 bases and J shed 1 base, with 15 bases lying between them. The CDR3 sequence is CASRPIVYKNTGELFF. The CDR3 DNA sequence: TGCGCCAGCAGACCGATTGTCTACAAGAACACCGGGGAGCTGTTTTTT.

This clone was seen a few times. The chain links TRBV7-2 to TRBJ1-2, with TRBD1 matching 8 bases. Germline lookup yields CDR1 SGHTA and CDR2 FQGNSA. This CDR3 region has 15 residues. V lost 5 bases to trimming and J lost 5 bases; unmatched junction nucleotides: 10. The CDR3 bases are TGTGCCAGCAGCCCCCGACAGGGGTTTCCATATGGCTACACCTTC. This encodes CASSPRQGFPYGYTF. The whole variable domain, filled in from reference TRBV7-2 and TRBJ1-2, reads GAGVSQSPSNKVTEKGKDVELRCDPISGHTALYWYRQSLGQGLEFLIYFQGNSAPDKSGLPSDRFSAERTGGSVSTLTIQRTQQEDSAVYLCASSPRQGFPYGYTFGSGTRLTVV.

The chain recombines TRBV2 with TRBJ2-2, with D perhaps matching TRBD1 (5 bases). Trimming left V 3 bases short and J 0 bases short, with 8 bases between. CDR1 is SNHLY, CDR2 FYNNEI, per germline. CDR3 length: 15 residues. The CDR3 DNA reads TGTGCCAGCAGTGAGACAGTTCCGAACACCGGGGAGCTGTTTTTT. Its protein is CASSETVPNTGELFF.

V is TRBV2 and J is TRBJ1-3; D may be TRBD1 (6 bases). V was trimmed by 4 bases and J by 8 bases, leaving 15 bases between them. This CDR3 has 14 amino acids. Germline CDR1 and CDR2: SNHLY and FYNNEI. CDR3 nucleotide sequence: TGTGCCAGCAGTGCCGGAACAGGGTGGGACACCATATATTTT. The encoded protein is CASSAGTGWDTIYF.

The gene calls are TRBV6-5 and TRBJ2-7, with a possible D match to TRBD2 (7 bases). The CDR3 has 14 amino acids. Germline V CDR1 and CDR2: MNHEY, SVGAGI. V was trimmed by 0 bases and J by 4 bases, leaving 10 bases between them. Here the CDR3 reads CASSYSGGPYEQYF. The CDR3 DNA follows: TGTGCCAGCAGTTACTCGGGGGGGCCGTACGAGCAGTACTTC.